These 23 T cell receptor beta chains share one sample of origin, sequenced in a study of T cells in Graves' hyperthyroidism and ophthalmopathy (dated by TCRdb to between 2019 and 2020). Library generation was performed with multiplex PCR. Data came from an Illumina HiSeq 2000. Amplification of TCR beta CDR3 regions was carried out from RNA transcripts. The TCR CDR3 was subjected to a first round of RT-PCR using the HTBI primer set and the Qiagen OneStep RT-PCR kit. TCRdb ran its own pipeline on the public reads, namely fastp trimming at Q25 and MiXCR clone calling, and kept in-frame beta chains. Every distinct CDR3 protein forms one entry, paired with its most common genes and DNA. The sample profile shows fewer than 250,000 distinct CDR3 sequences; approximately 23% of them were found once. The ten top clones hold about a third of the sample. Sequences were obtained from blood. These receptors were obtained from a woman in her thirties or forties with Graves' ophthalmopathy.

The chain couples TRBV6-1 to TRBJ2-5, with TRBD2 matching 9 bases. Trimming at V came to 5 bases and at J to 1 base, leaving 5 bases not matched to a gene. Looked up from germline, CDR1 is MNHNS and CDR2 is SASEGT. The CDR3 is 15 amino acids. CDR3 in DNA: TGTGCCAGCAGTCAGGGACTAGCCACCCAAGAGACCCAGTACTTC. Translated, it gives CASSQGLATQETQYF.

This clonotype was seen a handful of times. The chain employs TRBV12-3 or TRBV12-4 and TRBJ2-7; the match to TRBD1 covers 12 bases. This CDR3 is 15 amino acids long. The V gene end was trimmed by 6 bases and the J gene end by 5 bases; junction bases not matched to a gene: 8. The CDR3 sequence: CASRTSGQGAHEQYF. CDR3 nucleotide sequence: TGTGCCAGCAGAACATCGGGACAGGGGGCCCACGAGCAGTACTTC.

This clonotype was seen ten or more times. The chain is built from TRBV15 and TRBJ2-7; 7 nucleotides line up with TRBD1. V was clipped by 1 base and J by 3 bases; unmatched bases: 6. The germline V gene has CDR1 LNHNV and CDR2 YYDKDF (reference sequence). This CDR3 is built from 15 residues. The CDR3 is CATSRGQGYYYEQYF. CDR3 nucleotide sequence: TGTGCCACCAGCAGAGGACAGGGATATTACTACGAGCAGTACTTC.

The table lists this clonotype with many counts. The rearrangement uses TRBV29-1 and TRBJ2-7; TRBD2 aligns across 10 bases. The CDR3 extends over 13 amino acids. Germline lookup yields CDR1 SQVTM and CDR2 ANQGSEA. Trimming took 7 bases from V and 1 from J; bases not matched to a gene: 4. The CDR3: CSGRTSGSYEQYF. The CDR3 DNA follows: TGCAGCGGTAGGACTAGCGGTTCCTACGAGCAGTACTTC.

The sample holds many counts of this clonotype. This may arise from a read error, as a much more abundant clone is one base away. This CDR3 is CASSFRTGGYEQYF. The CDR3 bases are TGTGCCAGCAGCTTCCGGACAGGGGGCTACGAGCAGTACTTC. This chain joins TRBV7-2 and TRBJ2-7; 10 nucleotides line up with TRBD1. CDR3 length: 14 residues. Germline CDR1 and CDR2: SGHTA and FQGNSA. V shed 3 bases, J shed 3 bases, and the junction held 2 bases outside the gene matches.

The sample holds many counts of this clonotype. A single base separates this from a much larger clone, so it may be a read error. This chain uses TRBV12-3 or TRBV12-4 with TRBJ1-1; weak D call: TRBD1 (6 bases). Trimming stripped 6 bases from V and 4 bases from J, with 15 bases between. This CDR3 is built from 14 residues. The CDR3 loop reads CASSPRTGPTEAFF. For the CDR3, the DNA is TGTGCCAGCAGCCCTCGAACAGGGCCCACTGAAGCTTTCTTT.

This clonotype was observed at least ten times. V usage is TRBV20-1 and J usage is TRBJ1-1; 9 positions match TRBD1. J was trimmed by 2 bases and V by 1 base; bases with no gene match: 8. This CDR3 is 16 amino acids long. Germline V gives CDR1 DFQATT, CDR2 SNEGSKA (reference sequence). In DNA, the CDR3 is TGCAGTGCTAGAGCCACCCTGGGACAGGGTAACACTGAAGCTTTCTTT. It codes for CSARATLGQGNTEAFF.

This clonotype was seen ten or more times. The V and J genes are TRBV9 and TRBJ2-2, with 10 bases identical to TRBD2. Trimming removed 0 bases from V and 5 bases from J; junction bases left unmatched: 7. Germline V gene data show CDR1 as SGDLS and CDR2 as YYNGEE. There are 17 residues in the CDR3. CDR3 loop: CASSVVPGAGGTGELFF. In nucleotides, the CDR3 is TGTGCCAGCAGCGTAGTCCCAGGAGCGGGAGGGACCGGGGAGCTGTTTTTT.

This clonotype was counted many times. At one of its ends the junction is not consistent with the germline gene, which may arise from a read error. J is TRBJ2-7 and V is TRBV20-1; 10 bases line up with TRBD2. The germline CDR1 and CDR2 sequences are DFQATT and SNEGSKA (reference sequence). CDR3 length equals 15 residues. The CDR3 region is CGARDGASGSYEQYF. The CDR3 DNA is TGCGGTGCTAGAGATGGGGCTAGCGGGAGCTACGAGCAGTACTTC.

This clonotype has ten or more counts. The CDR3 sequence: CASSLRTGASGNTIYF. The CDR3 DNA reads TGTGCCAGCAGTTTACGGACAGGAGCCTCTGGAAACACCATATATTTT. The gene calls are TRBV28 and TRBJ1-3; 7 bases are shared with TRBD1. The CDR3 consists of 16 residues. The germline gives CDR1 MDHEN, CDR2 SYDVKM. Trimming cost V 2 bases and J 0 bases; bases outside gene matches: 4.

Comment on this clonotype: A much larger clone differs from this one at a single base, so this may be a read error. The CDR3 bases are TGTGCCTGGAGAGGACAGGACACCGGGGAGCCGTTTTTT. Protein: CAWRGQDTGEPFF. The chain employs TRBV30 and TRBJ2-2; TRBD1 matches 7 bases. This CDR3 spans 13 amino acids. Germline V gene sequence: CDR1 GTSNPN, CDR2 SVGIG (reference sequence).

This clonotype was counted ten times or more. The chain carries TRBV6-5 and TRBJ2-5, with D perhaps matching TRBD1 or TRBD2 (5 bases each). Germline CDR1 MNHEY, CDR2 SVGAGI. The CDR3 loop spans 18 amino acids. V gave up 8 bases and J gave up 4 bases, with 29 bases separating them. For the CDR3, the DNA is TGTGCCAGCCCACCGGGACCCCACTTCGGGCAATCGCTAGAGACCCAGTACTTC. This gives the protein CASPPGPHFGQSLETQYF.

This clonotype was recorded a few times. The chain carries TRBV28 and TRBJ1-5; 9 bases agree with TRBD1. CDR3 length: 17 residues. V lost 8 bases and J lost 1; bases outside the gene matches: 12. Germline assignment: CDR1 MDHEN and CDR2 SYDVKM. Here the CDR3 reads CASRARGDRGSNQPQHF. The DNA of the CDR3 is TGTGCCAGCCGCGCGAGGGGAGACAGGGGGAGCAATCAGCCCCAGCATTTT.

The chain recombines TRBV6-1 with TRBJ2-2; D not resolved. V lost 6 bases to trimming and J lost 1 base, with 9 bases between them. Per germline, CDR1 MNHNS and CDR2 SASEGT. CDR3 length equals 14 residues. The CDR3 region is CASRRRQNTGELFF. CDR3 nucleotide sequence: TGTGCCAGCAGACGACGACAGAACACCGGGGAGCTGTTTTTT.

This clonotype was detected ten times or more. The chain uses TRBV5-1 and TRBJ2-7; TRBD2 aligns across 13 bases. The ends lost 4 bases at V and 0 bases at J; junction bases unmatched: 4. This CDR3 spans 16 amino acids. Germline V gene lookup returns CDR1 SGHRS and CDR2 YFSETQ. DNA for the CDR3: TGCGCCAGCAGCGTGGGACTAGCGGGAAACTCCTACGAGCAGTACTTC. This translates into CASSVGLAGNSYEQYF.

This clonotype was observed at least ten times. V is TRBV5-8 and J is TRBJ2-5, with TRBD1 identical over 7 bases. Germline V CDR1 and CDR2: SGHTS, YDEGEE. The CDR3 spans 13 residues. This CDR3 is CGGGLGVTETQYF. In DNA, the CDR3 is TGTGGAGGGGGCCTAGGGGTTACGGAGACCCAGTACTTC.

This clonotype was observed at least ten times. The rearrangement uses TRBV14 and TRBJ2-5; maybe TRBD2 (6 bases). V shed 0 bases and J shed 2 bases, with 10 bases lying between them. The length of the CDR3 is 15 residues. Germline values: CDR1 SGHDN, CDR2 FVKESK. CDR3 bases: TGTGCCAGCAGCCAAGATTTAGCGGCTCAAGAGACCCAGTACTTC. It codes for CASSQDLAAQETQYF.

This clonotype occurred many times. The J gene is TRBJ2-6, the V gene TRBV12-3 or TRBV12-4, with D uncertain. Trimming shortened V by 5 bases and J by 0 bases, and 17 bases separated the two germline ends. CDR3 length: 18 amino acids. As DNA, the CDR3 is TGTGCCAGCAGTACCCACGCCGATGACACCTCTGGGGCCAACGTCCTGACTTTC. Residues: CASSTHADDTSGANVLTF.

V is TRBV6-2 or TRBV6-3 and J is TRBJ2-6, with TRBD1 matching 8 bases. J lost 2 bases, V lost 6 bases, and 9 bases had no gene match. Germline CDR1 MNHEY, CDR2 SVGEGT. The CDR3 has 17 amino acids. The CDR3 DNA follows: TGTGCCAGCAGCCTCGGACAGGGAGGTACTGGGGCCAACGTCCTGACTTTC. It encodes CASSLGQGGTGANVLTF.

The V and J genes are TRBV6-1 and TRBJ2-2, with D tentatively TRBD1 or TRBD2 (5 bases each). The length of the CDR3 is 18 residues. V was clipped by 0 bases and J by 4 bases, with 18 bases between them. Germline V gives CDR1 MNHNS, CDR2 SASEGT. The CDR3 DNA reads TGTGCCAGCAGTGAAGCGGGGACGGGACCGGGGTCCACCGGGGAGCTGTTTTTT. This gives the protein CASSEAGTGPGSTGELFF.

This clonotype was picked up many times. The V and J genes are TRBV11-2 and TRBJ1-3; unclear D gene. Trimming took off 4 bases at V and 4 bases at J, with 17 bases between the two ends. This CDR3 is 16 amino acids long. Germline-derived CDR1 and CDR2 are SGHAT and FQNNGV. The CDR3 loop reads CASSSPLRGSGNTIYF. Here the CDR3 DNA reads TGTGCCAGCAGCTCCCCATTGCGGGGATCCGGAAACACCATATATTTT.

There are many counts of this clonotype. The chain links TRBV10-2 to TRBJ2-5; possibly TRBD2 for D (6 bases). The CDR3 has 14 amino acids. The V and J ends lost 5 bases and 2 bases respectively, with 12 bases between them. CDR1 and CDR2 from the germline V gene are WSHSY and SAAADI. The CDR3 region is CASSRGSHQETQYF. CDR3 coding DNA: TGCGCCAGCAGTCGGGGGAGCCATCAAGAGACCCAGTACTTC.

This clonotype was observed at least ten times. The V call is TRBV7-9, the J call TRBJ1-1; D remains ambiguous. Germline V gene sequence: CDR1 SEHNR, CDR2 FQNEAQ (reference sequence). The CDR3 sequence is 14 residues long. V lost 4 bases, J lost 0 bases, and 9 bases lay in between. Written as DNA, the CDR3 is TGTGCCAGCAGCTCCAGATTCATGAACACTGAAGCTTTCTTT. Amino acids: CASSSRFMNTEAFF.